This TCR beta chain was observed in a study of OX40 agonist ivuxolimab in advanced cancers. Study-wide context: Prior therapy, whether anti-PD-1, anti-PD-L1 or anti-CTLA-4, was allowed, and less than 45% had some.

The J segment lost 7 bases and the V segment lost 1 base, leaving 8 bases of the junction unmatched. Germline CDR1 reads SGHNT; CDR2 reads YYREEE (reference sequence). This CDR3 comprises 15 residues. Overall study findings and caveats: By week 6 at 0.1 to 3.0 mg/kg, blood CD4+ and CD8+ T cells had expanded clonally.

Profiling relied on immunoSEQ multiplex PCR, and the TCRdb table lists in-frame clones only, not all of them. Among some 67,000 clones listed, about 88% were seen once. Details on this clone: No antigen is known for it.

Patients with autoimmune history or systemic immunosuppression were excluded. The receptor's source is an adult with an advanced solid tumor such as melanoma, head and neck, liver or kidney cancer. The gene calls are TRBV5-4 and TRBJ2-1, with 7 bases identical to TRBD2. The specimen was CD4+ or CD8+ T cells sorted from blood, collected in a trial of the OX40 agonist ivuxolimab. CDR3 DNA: TGTGCCAGCAGCTTGAGGCTAGCGGTAACTAATGAGCAGTTCTTC. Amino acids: CASSLRLAVTNEQFF.